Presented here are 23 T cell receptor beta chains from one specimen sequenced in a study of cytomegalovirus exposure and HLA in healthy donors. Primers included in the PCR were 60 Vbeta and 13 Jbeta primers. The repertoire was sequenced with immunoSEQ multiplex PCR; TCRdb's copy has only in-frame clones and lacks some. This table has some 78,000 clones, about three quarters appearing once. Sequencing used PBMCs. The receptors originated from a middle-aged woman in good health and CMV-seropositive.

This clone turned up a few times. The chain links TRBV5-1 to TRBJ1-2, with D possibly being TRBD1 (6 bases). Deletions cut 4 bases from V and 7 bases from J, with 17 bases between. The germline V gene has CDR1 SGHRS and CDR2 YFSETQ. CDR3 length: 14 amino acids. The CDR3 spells CASSIKGTGSGYTF. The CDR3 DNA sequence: TGCGCCAGCAGCATTAAAGGCACAGGGTCTGGCTACACCTTC. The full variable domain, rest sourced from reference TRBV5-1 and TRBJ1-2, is KAGVTQTPRYLIKTRGQQVTLSCSPISGHRSVSWYQQTPGQGLQFLFEYFSETQRNKGNFPGRFSGRQFSNSRSEMNVSTLELGDSALYLCASSIKGTGSGYTFGSGTRLTVV.

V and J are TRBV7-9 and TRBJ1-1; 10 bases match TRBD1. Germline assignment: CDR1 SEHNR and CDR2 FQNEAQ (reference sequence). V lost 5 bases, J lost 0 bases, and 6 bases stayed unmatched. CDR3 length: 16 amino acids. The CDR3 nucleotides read TGTGCCAGCAGCGGGGACAGGGGTTATTTGAACACTGAAGCTTTCTTT. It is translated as CASSGDRGYLNTEAFF.

The CDR3 nucleotides are TGTGCCAGCAGCTTACCACAGGGAGAGACCCAGTACTTC. Amino acid sequence: CASSLPQGETQYF. This sequence joins TRBV7-2 and TRBJ2-5; D may be TRBD1 (6 bases). Germline V CDR1 and CDR2: SGHTA, FQGNSA. The V end lost 2 bases, the J end lost 4 bases, and 8 bases lay between the germline ends. The CDR3 is made up of 13 amino acids.

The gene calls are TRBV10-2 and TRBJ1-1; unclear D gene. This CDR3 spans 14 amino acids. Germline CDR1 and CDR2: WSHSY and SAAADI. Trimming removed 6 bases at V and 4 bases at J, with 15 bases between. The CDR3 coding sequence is TGCGCCAGCAGACCAATCTCGGTAAGCACTGAAGCTTTCTTT. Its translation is CASRPISVSTEAFF.

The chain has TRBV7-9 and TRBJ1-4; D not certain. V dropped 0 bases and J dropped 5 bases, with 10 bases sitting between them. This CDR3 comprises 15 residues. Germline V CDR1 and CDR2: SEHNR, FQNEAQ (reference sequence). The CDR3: CASSLAQNQNEKLFF. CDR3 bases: TGTGCCAGCAGCTTAGCTCAAAATCAAAATGAAAAACTGTTTTTT. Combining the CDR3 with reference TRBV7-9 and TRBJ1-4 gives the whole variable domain DTGVSQNPRHKITKRGQNVTFRCDPISEHNRLYWYRQTLGQGPEFLTYFQNEAQLEKSRLLSDRFSAERPKGSFSTLEIQRTEQGDSAMYLCASSLAQNQNEKLFFGSGTQLSVL.

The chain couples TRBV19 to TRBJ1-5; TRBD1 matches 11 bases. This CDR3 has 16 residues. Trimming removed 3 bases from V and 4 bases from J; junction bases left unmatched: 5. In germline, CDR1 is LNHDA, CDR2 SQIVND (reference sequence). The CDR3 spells CASSMGGTGGNQPQHF. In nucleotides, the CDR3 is TGTGCCAGTAGTATGGGGGGGACAGGGGGGAATCAGCCCCAGCATTTT.

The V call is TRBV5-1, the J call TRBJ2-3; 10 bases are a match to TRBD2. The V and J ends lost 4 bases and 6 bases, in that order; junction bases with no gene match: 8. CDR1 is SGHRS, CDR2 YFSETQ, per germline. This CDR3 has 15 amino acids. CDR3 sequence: CASSIASGSRDTQYF. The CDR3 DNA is TGCGCCAGCAGCATAGCTAGCGGGAGTCGGGATACGCAGTATTTT. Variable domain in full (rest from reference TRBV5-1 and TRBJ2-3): KAGVTQTPRYLIKTRGQQVTLSCSPISGHRSVSWYQQTPGQGLQFLFEYFSETQRNKGNFPGRFSGRQFSNSRSEMNVSTLELGDSALYLCASSIASGSRDTQYFGPGTRLTVL.

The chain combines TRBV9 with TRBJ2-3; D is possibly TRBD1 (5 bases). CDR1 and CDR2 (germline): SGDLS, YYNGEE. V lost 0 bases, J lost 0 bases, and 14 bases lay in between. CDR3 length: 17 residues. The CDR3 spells CASSVANSRTSTDTQYF. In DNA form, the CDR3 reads TGTGCCAGCAGCGTAGCTAACAGCCGGACAAGCACAGATACGCAGTATTTT.

CDR3 coding DNA: TGTGCCAGCAACGGGGTAGTGGGCACTGAAGCTTTCTTT. The encoded protein is CASNGVVGTEAFF. The chain has TRBV7-9 and TRBJ1-1; D is unclear. This CDR3 is 13 amino acids long. The germline V gene has CDR1 SEHNR and CDR2 FQNEAQ (reference sequence). V lost 7 bases and J lost 4, with 13 bases in between.

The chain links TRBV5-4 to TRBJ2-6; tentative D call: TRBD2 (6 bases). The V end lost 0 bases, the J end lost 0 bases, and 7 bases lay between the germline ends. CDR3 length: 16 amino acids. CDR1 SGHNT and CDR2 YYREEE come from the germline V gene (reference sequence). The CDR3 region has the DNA TGTGCCAGCAGCTTGGGGGGGGTCTCTGGGGCCAACGTCCTGACTTTC. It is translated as CASSLGGVSGANVLTF.

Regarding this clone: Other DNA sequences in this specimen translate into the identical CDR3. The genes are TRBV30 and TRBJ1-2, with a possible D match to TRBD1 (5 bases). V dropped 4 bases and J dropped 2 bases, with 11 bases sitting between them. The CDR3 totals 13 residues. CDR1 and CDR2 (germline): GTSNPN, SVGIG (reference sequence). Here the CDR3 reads CAWNRAGNYGYTF. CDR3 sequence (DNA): TGTGCCTGGAACCGAGCAGGGAACTATGGCTACACCTTC.

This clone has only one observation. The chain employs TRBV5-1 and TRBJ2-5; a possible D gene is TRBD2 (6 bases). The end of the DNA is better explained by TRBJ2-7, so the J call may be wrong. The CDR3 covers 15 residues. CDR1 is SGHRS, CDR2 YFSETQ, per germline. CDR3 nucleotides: TGCGCCAGCAGCTTTGGGGGGACGAGCCCCTACGAGCAGTACTTC. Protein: CASSFGGTSPYEQYF.

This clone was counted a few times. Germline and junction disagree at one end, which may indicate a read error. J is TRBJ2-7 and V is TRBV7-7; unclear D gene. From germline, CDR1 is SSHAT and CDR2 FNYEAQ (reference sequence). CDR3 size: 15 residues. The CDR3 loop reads CASSLGSVGSYEQYF. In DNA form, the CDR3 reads TGTGCTAGCAGCTTAGGATCGGTCGGCTCCTACGAGCAGTACTTC.

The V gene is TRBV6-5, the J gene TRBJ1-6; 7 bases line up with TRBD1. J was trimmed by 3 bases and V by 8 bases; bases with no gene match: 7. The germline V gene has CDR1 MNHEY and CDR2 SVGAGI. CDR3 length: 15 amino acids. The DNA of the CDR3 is TGTGCCAGCGGACGGGACAGACTCTATAATTCACCCCTCCACTTT. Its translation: CASGRDRLYNSPLHF.

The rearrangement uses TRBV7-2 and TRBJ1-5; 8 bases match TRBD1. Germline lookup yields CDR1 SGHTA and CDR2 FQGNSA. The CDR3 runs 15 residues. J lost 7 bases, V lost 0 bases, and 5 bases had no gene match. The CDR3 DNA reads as TGTGCCAGCAGCTTAGCGGACAGGGCCGGACAGCCCCAGCATTTT. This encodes CASSLADRAGQPQHF.

The CDR3 coding sequence is TGTGCCAGTAGTATAGATCGGGGCACAGATACGCAGTATTTT. It codes for CASSIDRGTDTQYF. This rearrangement joins TRBV19 to TRBJ2-3; unclear D gene. The CDR3 loop spans 14 amino acids. V lost 0 bases to trimming and J lost 1 base, with 5 bases between them. Germline V CDR1 and CDR2: LNHDA, SQIVND (reference sequence).

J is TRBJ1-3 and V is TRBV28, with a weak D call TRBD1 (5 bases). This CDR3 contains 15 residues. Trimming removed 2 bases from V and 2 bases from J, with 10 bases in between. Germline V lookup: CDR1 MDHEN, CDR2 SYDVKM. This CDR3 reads CASSLLGATGNTIYF. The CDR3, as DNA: TGTGCCAGCAGTTTACTAGGGGCTACTGGAAACACCATATATTTT.

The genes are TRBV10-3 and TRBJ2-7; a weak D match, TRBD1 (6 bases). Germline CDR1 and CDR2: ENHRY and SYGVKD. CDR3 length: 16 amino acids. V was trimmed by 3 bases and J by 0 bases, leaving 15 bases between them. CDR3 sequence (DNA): TGTGCCATCAGTGACCCTAGACAGGCAAGCTCCTACGAGCAGTACTTC. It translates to CAISDPRQASSYEQYF.

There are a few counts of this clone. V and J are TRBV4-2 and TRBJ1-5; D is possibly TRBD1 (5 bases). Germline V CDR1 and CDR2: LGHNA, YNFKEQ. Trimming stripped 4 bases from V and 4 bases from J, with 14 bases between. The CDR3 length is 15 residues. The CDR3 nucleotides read TGTGCCAGCAGCCGGACACTCAGTGGGAATCAGCCCCAGCATTTT. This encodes CASSRTLSGNQPQHF.

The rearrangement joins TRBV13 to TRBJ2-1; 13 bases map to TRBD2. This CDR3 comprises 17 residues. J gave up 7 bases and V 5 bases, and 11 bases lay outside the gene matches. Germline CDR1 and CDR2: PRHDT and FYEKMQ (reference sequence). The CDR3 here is CASSQDGLLAGGNEQFF. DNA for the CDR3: TGTGCCAGCAGCCAGGACGGTTTACTAGCGGGGGGGAATGAGCAGTTCTTC. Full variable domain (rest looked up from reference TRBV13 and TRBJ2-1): AAGVIQSPRHLIKEKRETATLKCYPIPRHDTVYWYQQGPGQDPQFLISFYEKMQSDKGSIPDRFSAQQFSDYHSELNMSSLELGDSALYFCASSQDGLLAGGNEQFFGPGTRLTVL.

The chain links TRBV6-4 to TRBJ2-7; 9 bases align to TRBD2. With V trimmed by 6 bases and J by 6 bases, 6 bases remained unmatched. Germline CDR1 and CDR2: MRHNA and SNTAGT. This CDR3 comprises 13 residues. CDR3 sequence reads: CASRIAGVVEQYF. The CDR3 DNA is TGTGCCAGCAGGATAGCGGGAGTGGTCGAGCAGTACTTC.

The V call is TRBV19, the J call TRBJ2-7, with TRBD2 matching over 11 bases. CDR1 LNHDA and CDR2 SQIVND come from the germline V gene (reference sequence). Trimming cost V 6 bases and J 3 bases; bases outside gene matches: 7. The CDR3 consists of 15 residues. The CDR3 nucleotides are TGTGCCAGTAGGGGAGTGACTAGCGGGGTCTACGAGCAGTACTTC. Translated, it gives CASRGVTSGVYEQYF.

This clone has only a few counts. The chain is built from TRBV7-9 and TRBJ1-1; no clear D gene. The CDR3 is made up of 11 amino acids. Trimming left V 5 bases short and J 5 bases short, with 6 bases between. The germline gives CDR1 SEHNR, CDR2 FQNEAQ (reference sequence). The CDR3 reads CASSRLTEAFF. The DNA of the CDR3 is TGTGCCAGCAGCCGGTTAACTGAAGCTTTCTTT.